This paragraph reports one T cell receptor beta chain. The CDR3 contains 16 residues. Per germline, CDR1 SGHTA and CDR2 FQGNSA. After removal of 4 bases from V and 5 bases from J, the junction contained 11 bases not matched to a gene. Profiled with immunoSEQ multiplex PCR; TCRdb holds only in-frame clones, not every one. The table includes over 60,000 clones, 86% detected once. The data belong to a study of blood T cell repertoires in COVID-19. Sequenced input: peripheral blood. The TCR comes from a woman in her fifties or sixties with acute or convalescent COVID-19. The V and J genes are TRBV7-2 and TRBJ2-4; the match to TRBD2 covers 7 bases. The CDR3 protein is CASSSRVTSAENIQYF. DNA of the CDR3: TGTGCCAGCAGCTCAAGGGTCACTAGCGCGGAAAACATTCAGTACTTC.